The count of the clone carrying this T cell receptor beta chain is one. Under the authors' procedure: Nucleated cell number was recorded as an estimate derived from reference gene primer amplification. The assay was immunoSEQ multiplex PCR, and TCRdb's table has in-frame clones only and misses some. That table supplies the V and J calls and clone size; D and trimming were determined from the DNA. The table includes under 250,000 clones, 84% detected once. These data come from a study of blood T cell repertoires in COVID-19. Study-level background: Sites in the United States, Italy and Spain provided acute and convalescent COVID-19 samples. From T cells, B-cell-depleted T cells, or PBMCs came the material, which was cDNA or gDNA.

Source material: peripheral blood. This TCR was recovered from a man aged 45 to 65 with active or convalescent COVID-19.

CDR3 residues: CASRGQGAAYNEQFF. The CDR3 DNA is TGTGCCAGCAGGGGACAGGGGGCCGCCTACAATGAGCAGTTCTTC. The V and J genes are TRBV6-6 and TRBJ2-1; 12 bases are shared with TRBD1. The CDR3 contains 15 residues. The junction had 2 bases not matched to a gene; V was cut back by 6 bases and J by 2 bases. Germline CDR1 reads MNHNY; CDR2 reads SVGAGI (reference sequence).